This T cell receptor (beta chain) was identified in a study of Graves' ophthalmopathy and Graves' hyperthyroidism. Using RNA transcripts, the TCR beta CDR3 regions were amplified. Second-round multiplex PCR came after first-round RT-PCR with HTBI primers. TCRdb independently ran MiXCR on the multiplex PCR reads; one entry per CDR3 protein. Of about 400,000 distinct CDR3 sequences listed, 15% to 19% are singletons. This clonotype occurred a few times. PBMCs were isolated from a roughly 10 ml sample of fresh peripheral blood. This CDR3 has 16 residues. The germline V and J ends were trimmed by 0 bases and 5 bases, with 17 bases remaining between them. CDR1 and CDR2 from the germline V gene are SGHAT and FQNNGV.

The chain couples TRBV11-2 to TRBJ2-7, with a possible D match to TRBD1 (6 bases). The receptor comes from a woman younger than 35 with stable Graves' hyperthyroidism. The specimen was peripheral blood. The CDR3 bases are TGTGCCAGCAGCTTAGAAGGGACACGGACGATCGACGAGCAGTACTTC. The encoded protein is CASSLEGTRTIDEQYF. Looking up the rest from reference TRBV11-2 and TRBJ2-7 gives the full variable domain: EAGVAQSPRYKIIEKRQSVAFWCNPISGHATLYWYQQILGQGPKLLIQFQNNGVVDDSQLPKDRFSAERLKGVDSTLKIQPAKLEDSAVYLCASSLEGTRTIDEQYFGPGTRLTVT.